This T cell receptor beta chain was recovered during a study of blood T cells in healthy people across ages. Study information: There was about one barcoded beta molecule captured by template switching per two T cells.

Primed by a sample-barcoded 5' primer and a J-beta primer mix, a second PCR proceeded for 7 to 11 cycles. TCRdb ran MiXCR on the 5' RACE reads and lists one entry per CDR3 protein. This table has about 680,000 distinct CDR3 sequences, 45% to 50% appearing once. Extraction yielded at least 5 micrograms of total RNA per sample. As to this clonotype: Its target is not known. The junction departs from the called germline gene at one end, perhaps through a read error.

The CDR3 spans 17 residues. Germline-derived CDR1 and CDR2 are DFQATT and SNEGSKA (reference sequence). The study, taken as a whole, reports: Roughly linear declines in TCR beta diversity per million T cells occurred with age.

This clonotype was obtained from an older woman in good health. V is TRBV20-1 and J is TRBJ2-1, with TRBD2 matching 8 bases. The sequencing sample was made of blood. DNA for the CDR3: TGCAGTGCTAGAGATGTAAGCGGGAGACTGGCCTACAATAAGCAGTTCTTC. It encodes CSARDVSGRLAYNKQFF.